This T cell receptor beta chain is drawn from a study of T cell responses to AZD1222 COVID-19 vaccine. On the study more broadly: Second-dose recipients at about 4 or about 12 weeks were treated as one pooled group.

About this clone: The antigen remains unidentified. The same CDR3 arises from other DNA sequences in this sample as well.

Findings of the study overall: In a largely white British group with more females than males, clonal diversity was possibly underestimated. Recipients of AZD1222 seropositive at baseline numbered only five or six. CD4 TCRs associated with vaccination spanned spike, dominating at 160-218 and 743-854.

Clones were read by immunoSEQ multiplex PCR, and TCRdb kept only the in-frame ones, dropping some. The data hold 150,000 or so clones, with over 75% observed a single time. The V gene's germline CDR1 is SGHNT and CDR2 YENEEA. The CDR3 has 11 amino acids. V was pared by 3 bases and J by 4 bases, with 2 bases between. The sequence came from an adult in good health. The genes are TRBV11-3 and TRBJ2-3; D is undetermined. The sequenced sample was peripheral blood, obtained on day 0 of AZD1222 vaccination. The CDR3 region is CASSLSDTQYF. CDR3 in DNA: TGTGCCAGCAGCTTGTCAGATACGCAGTATTTT.